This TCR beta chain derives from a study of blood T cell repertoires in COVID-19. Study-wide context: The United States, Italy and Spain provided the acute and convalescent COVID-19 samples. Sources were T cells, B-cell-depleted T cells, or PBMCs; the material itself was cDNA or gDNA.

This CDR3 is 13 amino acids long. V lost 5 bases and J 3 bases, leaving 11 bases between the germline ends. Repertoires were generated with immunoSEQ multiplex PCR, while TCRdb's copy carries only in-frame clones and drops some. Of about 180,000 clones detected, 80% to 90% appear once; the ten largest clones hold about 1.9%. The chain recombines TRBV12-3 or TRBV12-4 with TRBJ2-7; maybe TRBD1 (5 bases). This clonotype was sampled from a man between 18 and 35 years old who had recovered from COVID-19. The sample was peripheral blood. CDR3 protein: CASSIYRHYEQYF. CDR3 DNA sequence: TGTGCCAGCAGTATCTACAGGCACTACGAGCAGTACTTC.